The rows below give T cell receptor beta chains drawn from one sample of a study of cytomegalovirus exposure and HLA in healthy donors. Measured with immunoSEQ multiplex PCR; TCRdb has only the in-frame clones, and not every one. This table has 90,000 to 100,000 clones, less than 85% appearing once. Specimen: PBMCs. The receptors stem from an older woman in good health and CMV-seropositive. The CDR3 runs from the conserved cysteine through the conserved F or W. Each record gives: CDR3 DNA, CDR3 protein, clone size, D gene, V gene, J gene. D genes are given only for firm matches. The size of a clone is reported for some rows only, either as once, few or many, or as a class for expanded clones.

TGTGCCAGCAGTGACAGGATTTCGAATTCACCCCTCCACTTT	CASSDRISNSPLHF	.	.	TRBV6-5	TRBJ1-6
TGCGCCAGCAGCTTGGAGGTGACAGGGAACAACGAGCAGTACTTC	CASSLEVTGNNEQYF	.	TRBD1	TRBV5-1	TRBJ2-7
TGTGCCAGCAGCTCCCGGGAAAAGACCTACAATGAGCAGTTCTTC	CASSSREKTYNEQFF	once	.	TRBV9	TRBJ2-1
TGTGCCAGCAGCTTCGGATTCAGGGAAAAACTGTTTTTT	CASSFGFREKLFF	.	.	TRBV5-5	TRBJ1-4
TGTGCCAGCAGCTTAGACGGGGGGAACACTGAAGCTTTCTTT	CASSLDGGNTEAFF	.	.	TRBV13	TRBJ1-1
TGTGCCAGCAGCTTAGTCGCGATCAACGGGAACTACGAGCAGTACTTC	CASSLVAINGNYEQYF	.	.	TRBV7-8	TRBJ2-7
TGTGCCAGCAGCGTAGATCCCACTAACACCGGGGAGCTGTTTTTT	CASSVDPTNTGELFF	.	.	TRBV9	TRBJ2-2
TGTGCCAGCAGACTAGCGGGAGGGGGCACGGAGCAGTTCTTC	CASRLAGGGTEQFF	.	TRBD2	TRBV7-2	TRBJ2-1
TGTGCCAGCAGCTTGCCGGGACAAACGAGGTCTGGCTACACCTTC	CASSLPGQTRSGYTF	once	.	TRBV7-9	TRBJ1-2
TGTGCCAGCAGTTTGAAAGGTCCAGGTGCCCATAGGGGCTACACCTTC	CASSLKGPGAHRGYTF	few	.	TRBV27	TRBJ1-2
TGTGCCAGCAGCTTAGTGGGAGGGGGGAATGAGCAGTTCTTC	CASSLVGGGNEQFF	.	.	TRBV7-3	TRBJ2-1
TGTGCCAGCACAGGGGGATCTGGGGCCAACGTCCTGACTTTC	CASTGGSGANVLTF	few	TRBD1	TRBV19	TRBJ2-6
TGTGCCAGCAGTTTTTTAGGACAGAGTTCAGGGAGCACTGAAGCTTTCTTT	CASSFLGQSSGSTEAFF	.	.	TRBV27	TRBJ1-1
TGTGCCAGCAGCGTAGGGACAGCTGGAAACACCATATATTTT	CASSVGTAGNTIYF	.	.	TRBV9	TRBJ1-3
TGTGCCATCAGTGACCTCGGGGCGGGGGAAGAGACCCAGTACTTC	CAISDLGAGEETQYF	.	TRBD2	TRBV10-3	TRBJ2-5
TGTGCCACCCGACAGGCCCAGGAAAGGAATCCGCAGTACTTC	CATRQAQERNPQYF	.	.	TRBV2	TRBJ2-7
TGTGCCTGGAGTACAGGGTCCTACGAGCAGTACTTC	CAWSTGSYEQYF	.	.	TRBV30	TRBJ2-7
TGCGCCAGCAGTGATGTTTTATCACGGGTCACAGATACGCAGTATTTT	CASSDVLSRVTDTQYF	few	.	TRBV10-1	TRBJ2-3
TGTGCCAGCAGCTTACGGGACAGCAAGCAGTACTTC	CASSLRDSKQYF	.	TRBD1	TRBV11-3	TRBJ2-7
TGTGCCAGCAGTGATTTCCGGCTCCAGAGGGATGAGCAGTTCTTC	CASSDFRLQRDEQFF	.	.	TRBV2	TRBJ2-1
TGTGCCAGCACCTCCTACAGGGTAGACCACGAGCAGTACTTC	CASTSYRVDHEQYF	.	.	TRBV7-9	TRBJ2-7
TGTGCCAGCTCAACGACAGCTATCGGAAATGAAAAACTGTTTTTT	CASSTTAIGNEKLFF	.	.	TRBV18	TRBJ1-4
TGTGCCAGCAGTGACCGGGACTCTGGGGCCAACGTCCTGACTTTC	CASSDRDSGANVLTF	few	.	TRBV6-1	TRBJ2-6
TGCGCCAGCAGCCGCAAACCGGGACAGCAGATCTACAATGAGCAGTTCTTC	CASSRKPGQQIYNEQFF	once	TRBD1	TRBV4-1	TRBJ2-1
TGCGCCAGCAGCTGGGACAGGGGGGATACGCAGTATTTT	CASSWDRGDTQYF	once	TRBD1	TRBV5-1	TRBJ2-3
TGTGCCAGCATCTCGGTCGGACAGAACTACGAGCAGTACTTC	CASISVGQNYEQYF	.	.	TRBV5-5	TRBJ2-7
TGTGCCAGCAGTTATACGGGGGTTACTGAAGCTTTCTTT	CASSYTGVTEAFF	.	.	TRBV28	TRBJ1-1
TGTGCCAGCAGCCATCGACAGGCTTGGAATGAGCAGTTCTTC	CASSHRQAWNEQFF	.	.	TRBV4-2	TRBJ2-1
TGTGCCACCAGCGGACCCGGGACAGGGCACACCGGGGAGCTGTTTTTT	CATSGPGTGHTGELFF	.	TRBD1	TRBV15	TRBJ2-2
TGTGCCAGCAGCTTTGGGACACCGAACACTGAAGCTTTCTTT	CASSFGTPNTEAFF	many	.	TRBV7-9	TRBJ1-1
TGTGCCAGCAGTGAATCGCTAGCGGGATACGAGCAGTACTTC	CASSESLAGYEQYF	.	TRBD2	TRBV2	TRBJ2-7
TGTGCCAGCAGTTATGGGTTAGCGGGAACCTACGAGCAGTACTTC	CASSYGLAGTYEQYF	.	TRBD2	TRBV6-5	TRBJ2-7
TGTGCCAGCAGTGAATGGGCTAGCGCTCCGGGTACGCAGTATTTT	CASSEWASAPGTQYF	.	.	TRBV2	TRBJ2-3
TGTGCCAGCAGCTTGGCCACACACGAGCAGTACTTC	CASSLATHEQYF	.	.	TRBV11-2	TRBJ2-7
TGTGCTGGGGCTACTAACTATGGCTACACCTTC	CAGATNYGYTF	.	.	TRBV28	TRBJ1-2
TGTGCCAGCAGCTTAGGAGACAGCTCTGGAAACACCATATATTTT	CASSLGDSSGNTIYF	.	.	TRBV11-2	TRBJ1-3
TGTGCCTGGAGTGTACCCCTAGCGGGGCCCACCGGGGAGCTGTTTTTT	CAWSVPLAGPTGELFF	few	TRBD2	TRBV30	TRBJ2-2
TGTGCCATCTCCGGGAACGGCCTTACGGGCGGGGAGCTGTTTTTT	CAISGNGLTGGELFF	.	.	TRBV10-3	TRBJ2-2
TGTGCCAGCAGTTTAGGGACAGGGGGCCTCACTGAAGCTTTCTTT	CASSLGTGGLTEAFF	.	TRBD1	TRBV28	TRBJ1-1
TGTGCCAGCTCACCGTGGACATCGAACACTGAAGCTTTCTTT	CASSPWTSNTEAFF	.	.	TRBV18	TRBJ1-1
TGCGCCAGCAGCTTACAGGAGAATCAGCCCCAGCATTTT	CASSLQENQPQHF	.	.	TRBV5-1	TRBJ1-5
TGTGCCAGCAGTGCTAGGGGGTACTATGGCTACACCTTC	CASSARGYYGYTF	.	.	TRBV28	TRBJ1-2
TGTGCCAGTAGTATGGCCAGGGGGCGGACTGAAGCTTTCTTT	CASSMARGRTEAFF	few	TRBD1	TRBV19	TRBJ1-1
TGTGCCAGCAGCTTACAAGGGGCGACTAATGAAAAACTGTTTTTT	CASSLQGATNEKLFF	few	.	TRBV7-9	TRBJ1-4
TGTGCCAGCAGTCCCCTAGGGGCCGGCGGGAACGCTGAAGCTTTCTTT	CASSPLGAGGNAEAFF	few	.	TRBV27	TRBJ1-1
TGTGCCAGCTCACCACCGGGACAGTATAATGAAAAACTGTTTTTT	CASSPPGQYNEKLFF	.	TRBD1	TRBV18	TRBJ1-4
TGTGCCAGCAGCTCGACAGGGCTCGAGCAGTACTTC	CASSSTGLEQYF	.	TRBD1	TRBV11-2	TRBJ2-7
TGTGCCAGCAGCGAGACTGCGTCAGATACGCAGTATTTT	CASSETASDTQYF	.	.	TRBV9	TRBJ2-3